This is a list of T cell receptor beta chains from one sample in a study of CD8 T cells in ankylosing spondylitis. MiXCR, run by TCRdb on the 5' RACE reads, gives a single entry per CDR3 protein. The repertoire consists of some 800,000 distinct CDR3 sequences, with around 11% occurring once and the leading ten covering approximately 0.5%. Material: blood, either unsorted or a sorted T cell fraction (not recorded which). The receptors stem from a male donor with ankylosing spondylitis. Both conserved end residues are part of each CDR3. A D gene is named only where the DNA matches it firmly. Expanded clones are given a class, and other clones once, few, many or no size at all.

j_call | clone_size | d_call | v_call | cdr3_nt | cdr3_aa
TRBJ1-2 | - | - | TRBV20-1 | TGCAGTGTCGCGTCTCCCACCTTC | CSVASPTF
TRBJ1-2 | - | - | TRBV6-2/TRBV6-3 | TGTGCCAGCAGTCAAAGAGAGAGCCCAGTTTCTCTAAACTATGGCTACACCTTC | CASSQRESPVSLNYGYTF
TRBJ2-7 | - | TRBD1 | TRBV6-1 | TGTGCCAGCAGTGCAGCAGGGGGCGACTACGAGCAGTACTTC | CASSAAGGDYEQYF
TRBJ1-3 | few | - | TRBV18 | TGTGCCAGCTCACCCGATCGCAGGGGATTGTACGTGGGAAACACCATATATTTT | CASSPDRRGLYVGNTIYF
TRBJ2-3 | - | TRBD2 | TRBV29-1 | TGCAGCGTTGAAGAAACTAGCGGCCGCACAGATACGCAGTATTTT | CSVEETSGRTDTQYF
TRBJ1-2 | - | - | TRBV6-5 | TGTGCCAGCAGTTACTCCCGGGACCTCCGTGACTACACCTTC | CASSYSRDLRDYTF
TRBJ1-6 | few | - | TRBV28 | TGTGCCAGCAGCCCCGTTGGGTCACCCCTCCACTTT | CASSPVGSPLHF
TRBJ2-7 | - | - | TRBV25-1 | TGTGCCAGCAGTGCCCGCAGGGGTTTTTACGAGCAGTACTTC | CASSARRGFYEQYF
TRBJ2-1 | many | TRBD2 | TRBV5-1 | TGCGCCAGCAGCTTGCTTGAAGCGGGGGCTTACAATGAGCAGTTCTTC | CASSLLEAGAYNEQFF
TRBJ2-1 | many | TRBD2 | TRBV20-1 | TGCAGTGCTAGTGCGGGAGCAGTTGATGAGCAGTTCTTC | CSASAGAVDEQFF
TRBJ2-1 | few | - | TRBV11-1 | TGTGCCAGCAGCGGGGACCGGGAGCAGTTCTTC | CASSGDREQFF
TRBJ1-1 | - | - | TRBV6-2/TRBV6-3 | TGTGCCAGCAGCCTCAGATTCGCTGAAGCTTTCTTT | CASSLRFAEAFF
TRBJ1-5 | many | - | TRBV28 | TGTGCCAGCAGTGGGACGGTACTTCAACCCCAGCATTTT | CASSGTVLQPQHF
TRBJ1-6 | many | - | TRBV12-3/TRBV12-4 | TGTGCCAGCAGTTTCGACCGGATCCCTAATTCACCCCTCCACTTT | CASSFDRIPNSPLHF
TRBJ2-7 | - | TRBD1 | TRBV7-2 | TGTGCCAGCAGCTTCCCGGACAGGGACCTGTTCTACGAGCAGTACTTC | CASSFPDRDLFYEQYF
TRBJ2-3 | once | - | TRBV29-1 | TGCAGCGTTGGTAGGGGGGGTCGCTCAGATACGCAGTATTTT | CSVGRGGRSDTQYF
TRBJ2-3 | - | - | TRBV29-1 | TGCAGCCTAAAAATCCCGAGCACAGATACGCAGTATTTT | CSLKIPSTDTQYF
TRBJ1-6 | - | - | TRBV27 | TGTGCCAGCAGTTTACCGGGACGGTTTAATTCACCCCTCCACTTT | CASSLPGRFNSPLHF
TRBJ1-6 | - | - | TRBV20-1 | TGCAGTGCTAGAGTCACCTCGAGCTCCTATAATTCACCCCTCCACTTT | CSARVTSSSYNSPLHF
TRBJ2-1 | - | TRBD2 | TRBV4-3 | TGCGCCAGCAGCCAAGATTGGGCTAGCGGGGTCGATGAGCAGTTCTTC | CASSQDWASGVDEQFF
TRBJ2-7 | few | - | TRBV18 | TGTGCCAGCTTCACCGGAGCGGCAGGAGCCTACGAGCAGTACTTC | CASFTGAAGAYEQYF
TRBJ1-6 | few | - | TRBV18 | TGTGCCAGCTCACCGCGCCCCGGGACGGAGGATTCACCCCTCCACTTT | CASSPRPGTEDSPLHF
TRBJ2-7 | - | TRBD1 | TRBV5-1 | TGCGCCAGCAGCTTGGCTGGACAGGGGGATTACTACGAGCAGTACTTC | CASSLAGQGDYYEQYF
TRBJ2-6 | - | - | TRBV9 | TGTGCCAGCAGCGTAGGAGGCAATGGGGCCAACGTCCTGACTTTC | CASSVGGNGANVLTF
TRBJ1-4 | few | - | TRBV29-1 | TGCAGCGTTGGAGGCGCTGATGAAAAACTGTTTTTT | CSVGGADEKLFF
TRBJ2-7 | - | - | TRBV5-1 | TGCGCCAGCAGCTTGGGTTCAGGGGACACCTACGAGCAGTACTTC | CASSLGSGDTYEQYF
TRBJ2-7 | - | TRBD2 | TRBV6-1 | TGTGCCAGCAGTGAACACGGCGGGAGGGCCGACGAGCAGTACTTC | CASSEHGGRADEQYF
TRBJ1-1 | - | - | TRBV10-3 | TGTGCCATCAGTGTCAATCGGGGAACTGAAGCTTTCTTT | CAISVNRGTEAFF
TRBJ2-7 | once | TRBD1 | TRBV3-1 | TGTGCCAGCAGCCACTCAGACAGGGGAGAGGGCCACGAGCAGTACTTC | CASSHSDRGEGHEQYF
TRBJ2-5 | - | - | TRBV6-1 | TGTGCCAGCACCCTCCGAGGGCGAGAGACCCAGTACTTC | CASTLRGRETQYF
TRBJ2-5 | many | - | TRBV13 | TGTGCCAGCAGCGTCCGTAGGGGTGAGACCCAGTACTTC | CASSVRRGETQYF
TRBJ1-2 | - | TRBD1 | TRBV6-2/TRBV6-3 | TGTGCCAGCAGGAGACAGGGGTCTGGCTATGGCTACACCTTC | CASRRQGSGYGYTF
TRBJ2-4 | few | TRBD1 | TRBV20-1 | TGCAGCTCTATACGGACAGGGGGCTTGAACATTCAGTACTTC | CSSIRTGGLNIQYF
TRBJ2-2 | once | - | TRBV6-1 | TGTGCCAGCCCCGGGGTGACCGGGGAGCTGTTTTTT | CASPGVTGELFF
TRBJ2-7 | - | TRBD2 | TRBV12-3/TRBV12-4 | TGTGCCAGCACCCTTGGGACTAGCGGGACGGACGAGCAGTACTTC | CASTLGTSGTDEQYF
TRBJ2-3 | many | - | TRBV7-2 | TGTGCCAGCAGCTTATCCTTGGAGACTCCGCAGTATTTT | CASSLSLETPQYF
TRBJ2-5 | many | - | TRBV7-2 | TGCGCCAGCAGCTTGAGGACAGCTCAAGAGACCCAGTACTTC | CASSLRTAQETQYF
TRBJ2-7 | - | - | TRBV3-1 | TGTGCCAGCAGCCAGCCTGGAGGCAGGGGGGGAGAGCAGTACTTC | CASSQPGGRGGEQYF
TRBJ1-2 | - | - | TRBV6-6 | TGTGCCAGCAGCGACTACTATGGCTACACCTTC | CASSDYYGYTF
TRBJ2-1 | many | - | TRBV10-3 | TGTGCCATCAGTGAGGAGAGGTACTACAATGAGCAGTTCTTC | CAISEERYYNEQFF
TRBJ2-7 | - | TRBD2 | TRBV2 | TGTGCCAGCACTGCGGGGGTTACCGAGCAGTACTTC | CASTAGVTEQYF
TRBJ2-7 | - | TRBD1 | TRBV20-1 | TGCAGTGCTACCCAGACAGGGCAGTCCCTCTCCTACGAGCAGTACTTC | CSATQTGQSLSYEQYF